This T cell receptor beta chain was observed in a study of human T cells and chemical hapten exposure (dated by TCRdb to about 2021). At the level of the whole study: For sensitization, 2% DPC in acetone was applied to a 2 cm by 2 cm area of upper inner arm skin. Libraries were pooled for sequencing, and per-sample TCR yields varied mainly because of small differences in library volumes within the pool. Patch testing was performed on the upper back with Finn chambers containing 0.01% DPC, and the patch tests were scored after 6 days according to International Contact Dermatitis Research Group standards. Throughout the approximately 25-week study period, patients were also given weekly therapeutic DPC doses on the scalp. Alopecia areata with under or over 50% scalp involvement, alopecia totalis and alopecia universalis were represented in the patient cohort, which was mostly female. Patient blood was sampled pre-sensitization (week 0) and at 2, 6 and about 24 weeks after DPC sensitization. For TCR sequencing, blood came from 25 to 35 alopecia patients at anywhere from one to four time points (pre-sensitization, 2, 6 and 24 weeks). Peripheral blood TCR repertoire changes were tracked in vivo in alopecia patients during primary and secondary sensitization to the hapten diphenylcyclopropenone (DPC).

The germline V gene (reference sequence) supplies CDR1 SEHNR and CDR2 FQNEAQ. Cut back by 3 bases and 11 bases, the V and J ends lie 9 bases apart. CDR3 length: 11 amino acids, cysteine to phenylalanine. Kept here is only the CDR3 DNA, which spans 33 bases and is read in frame from base 1. The investigation overall reported the following: Repeated subsampling changed both the strength of the expansion versus patch-test correlation and the threshold at which the correlation became significant. DPC sensitization did not change how many TCRs were above 1 in 1000 frequency, and no evidence was found of alterations in global repertoire structure. Patch test score correlated positively with the number of PT1 expanded TCRs, reaching significance at thresholds 8, 16 and 32 but not at 4. All patients had alopecia, a presumed autoimmune disease, so their immune response might differ from that of healthy individuals. Compared with pre-sensitization or healthy control sets, expanded TCRs formed significantly more large CDR3 similarity clusters, which is consistent with antigen-driven responses.

This clonotype appeared a few times. Its antigen is not yet known. Nothing much larger sits one base from this clone, and base qualities are not available. The time point tag for this specimen amounts to: patch test 2, 6 weeks after DPC sensitization. Reading the label with the study, this specimen's treatment or condition is: therapeutic diphenylcyclopropenone sensitization with weekly scalp DPC. At each patch-test visit, blood was drawn before the patch test was applied. Patients were considered eligible if aged 18 to 70, diagnosed with alopecia and deemed suitable for DPC therapy, and patients were excluded if pregnant. Unfractionated whole blood was collected in Tempus Blood RNA tubes, and total RNA was extracted from that blood. The library was obtained by RACE. Sequenced using a NextSeq 500. Library preparation attached unique molecular identifiers to individual cDNA molecules for quantitative, reproducible TCR counting. Each blood RNA sample was used to sequence both TCR alpha and TCR beta chains. On the authors' methods: The median number of TCRs per sample was some 100,000, ranging from about 23,224 to 700,000. V, J and CDR3 annotation of the TCR reads was carried out using the Decombinator software suite. For PS versus PT1 abundance plots, all samples were subsampled to the same number of TCRs (28,000). TCRs were defined as expanded if absent before sensitization and observed at least eight times at the 2-week time point. Using fastp at Q25 and MiXCR, TCRdb reprocessed the public reads and kept productive beta chains. Here each entry gathers all rows of one CDR3 protein and keeps the most common genes and DNA. The authors' filters were not applied to this entry. This sample holds about 85,000 distinct CDR3 sequences; under 14% were observed only once. The biggest ten clones account for 1.5% to 2% of the sample.

The sequence was collected from a man between 18 and 29 years old with alopecia areata. Some clones in this sample may be carry-over from other donors' samples. The chain links TRBV7-9 with TRBJ2-3; no D gene can be assigned with confidence. This sample comprised whole blood, obtained in connection with sensitization to the hapten diphenylcyclopropenone (DPC). The CDR3 reads CASSFPELQYF. The sequenced DNA: TGTGCCAGCAGCTTTCCAGAACTGCAGTATTTT. Here the CDR3 is joined to the reference TRBV7-9 and TRBJ2-3 genes, and the full variable domain is: DTGVSQNPRHKITKRGQNVTFRCDPISEHNRLYWYRQTLGQGPEFLTYFQNEAQLEKSRLLSDRFSAERPKGSFSTLEIQRTEQGDSAMYLCASSFPELQYFGPGTRLTVL.